What follows describes a single T cell receptor (beta chain). Its antigen is unidentified. The data were taken from a study of cytomegalovirus exposure and HLA in healthy donors. Whole-study findings and limits: Confirmation in vitro established that a few CMV-associated chains were specific for CMV antigens. The authors enumerated some 160 TCR beta chains as linked to cytomegalovirus. Accurate prediction of HLA-A and HLA-B alleles (for most subjects) was reportedly achieved from TCR beta sequences. A previous analysis found most TCR beta V segments productive roughly 90% or roughly 30% of the time.

This CDR3 comprises 14 residues. Germline assignment: CDR1 MDHEN and CDR2 SYDVKM. V trimming: 11 bases; J trimming: 3 bases; junction bases outside the gene matches: 7. The PCR contained 60 Vbeta and 13 Jbeta primers. The method was immunoSEQ multiplex PCR; TCRdb's version includes in-frame clones alone and lacks a portion of them. The data show around 91,000 clones, roughly four fifths seen once. The sample comprised PBMCs. This chain links TRBV28 with TRBJ2-6, with 7 bases fitting TRBD2. This clonotype was obtained from a woman in her thirties or forties in good health and CMV-seropositive. CDR3 in DNA: TGTGCCGTTCCGGGGGGAGGTGGGGCCAACGTCCTGACTTTC. Translated: CAVPGGGGANVLTF.